What follows are 11 T cell receptor beta chains derived from one specimen sequenced in a study of identical twins (dated by TCRdb to the mid-2010s). Libraries were made using 5' RACE. Sequencer: Illumina HiSeq 2000. TCRdb handled the public reads itself, with Q25 trimming in fastp and clone calling in MiXCR, and kept productive beta chains. Each record represents a unique CDR3 protein, reported with the most common genes and DNA among its rows. The sample contains just under 650,000 distinct CDR3 sequences, just over 7% of them found a single time. The ten largest clones take up about 1.6% of the sample. These records were also assigned to another study, of yellow fever vaccine responses in identical twins.

Sequencing was performed on PBMCs. These receptors originate from a young woman in good health.

The sample holds many counts of this clonotype. This chain uses TRBV5-1 with TRBJ2-7; D not resolved. The germline gives CDR1 SGHRS, CDR2 YFSETQ. The V and J ends lost 0 bases and 2 bases respectively, with 12 bases between them. The CDR3 is 15 residues long. Here the CDR3 reads CASSLVGSYTYEQYF. As DNA, the CDR3 is TGCGCCAGCAGCTTGGTGGGCAGCTACACCTACGAGCAGTACTTC.

Only a few counts were recorded for this clonotype. The rearrangement links TRBV3-1 to TRBJ1-1, with a weak D call TRBD1 (5 bases). This CDR3 is 15 amino acids long. CDR1 is LGHDT and CDR2 is YNNKEL in the germline V gene (reference sequence). Between the trimmed V and J ends, which lost 0 bases and 6 bases, there was a span of 14 bases. The CDR3 region has the DNA TGTGCCAGCAGCCAAGAGGGCGCAGGGATAGCTGAAGCTTTCTTT. Protein: CASSQEGAGIAEAFF.

This clonotype was picked up a small number of times. The CDR3 DNA sequence: TGTGCCACCAGTGATGGTGGACAGTACAATGAGCAGTTCTTC. It yields the protein CATSDGGQYNEQFF. This chain links TRBV24-1 with TRBJ2-1; D is possibly TRBD1 (6 bases). The length of the CDR3 is 14 residues. V was trimmed by 3 bases and J by 4 bases, leaving 9 bases between them. CDR1 is KGHDR, CDR2 SFDVKD, per germline.

V and J are TRBV15 and TRBJ1-5; possibly TRBD1 for D (6 bases). V was cut by 4 bases and J by 1 base, with 14 bases left in between. Germline lookup yields CDR1 LNHNV and CDR2 YYDKDF (reference sequence). The CDR3 length is 16 residues. CDR3 DNA: TGTGCCACCAGCACCCAAACAGGGATGAGCAATCAGCCCCAGCATTTT. It specifies CATSTQTGMSNQPQHF.

The V call is TRBV3-1, the J call TRBJ2-3; 10 bases match TRBD1. The length of the CDR3 is 19 residues. Germline V gives CDR1 LGHDT, CDR2 YNNKEL (reference sequence). The V and J ends lost 0 bases and 0 bases, in that order; junction bases with no gene match: 9. The CDR3 region is CASSQDETGTGASTDTQYF. The CDR3 DNA sequence: TGTGCCAGCAGCCAAGACGAAACCGGGACAGGGGCTAGCACAGATACGCAGTATTTT.

The sample holds many counts of this clonotype. CDR3 region: CASSVDLNTEAFF. The DNA of the CDR3 is TGTGCCAGCAGCGTCGATTTGAACACTGAAGCTTTCTTT. The chain joins TRBV5-5 to TRBJ1-1, with D unclear. The germline V gene has CDR1 SGHKS and CDR2 YYEKEE (reference sequence). V lost 4 bases and J 0 bases, leaving 7 bases between the germline ends. This CDR3 has 13 amino acids. The full variable domain, with the rest looked up from reference TRBV5-5 and TRBJ1-1, is DAGVTQSPTHLIKTRGQQVTLRCSPISGHKSVSWYQQVLGQGPQFIFQYYEKEERGRGNFPDRFSARQFPNYSSELNVNALLLGDSALYLCASSVDLNTEAFFGQGTRLTVV.

This clonotype was recorded at least ten times. This rearrangement joins TRBV12-3 or TRBV12-4 to TRBJ1-1, with D possibly TRBD1 on 6 matching bases. CDR3 size: 12 residues. The germline V and J ends were trimmed by 7 bases and 10 bases, with 16 bases remaining between them. CDR3 residues: CASNPDRLRAFF. CDR3 coding DNA: TGTGCCAGCAACCCCGACAGGCTCCGAGCTTTCTTT.

The genes are TRBV7-2 and TRBJ2-7, with 10 positions matching TRBD2. The germline V gene encodes CDR1 SGHTA and CDR2 FQGNSA. The trim removed 3 bases at V and 0 bases at J, leaving 2 bases unmatched. This CDR3 comprises 15 residues. The CDR3 here is CASSFPSGSSYEQYF. DNA of the CDR3: TGTGCCAGCAGCTTTCCTAGCGGGAGCTCCTACGAGCAGTACTTC.

The chain links TRBV6-5 to TRBJ2-5, with 8 nucleotides matching TRBD2. Per germline, CDR1 MNHEY and CDR2 SVGAGI. The junction had 10 bases not matched to a gene; V was cut back by 2 bases and J by 5 bases. This CDR3 has 16 residues. The CDR3 region is CASSYPRREAVETQYF. For the CDR3, the DNA is TGTGCCAGCAGTTACCCTCGGCGGGAGGCCGTGGAGACCCAGTACTTC.

This clonotype was found many times. J is TRBJ2-1 and V is TRBV7-8; D is perhaps TRBD2 (6 bases). The V gene lost 7 bases and the J gene lost 8 bases, with 12 bases spanning the gap. The CDR3 is made up of 12 amino acids. Germline V gene lookup returns CDR1 SGHVS and CDR2 FQNEAQ. The CDR3 sequence: CASTAGYHEQFF. CDR3 DNA: TGTGCCAGCACCGCGGGATACCATGAGCAGTTCTTC.

The rearrangement links TRBV15 to TRBJ2-7; D unresolved. This CDR3 region has 12 residues. Germline V CDR1 and CDR2: LNHNV, YYDKDF (reference sequence). Trimming pared 0 bases from V and 6 bases from J, leaving 6 bases between. This chain's CDR3 is CATSRDFGEQYF. CDR3 DNA: TGTGCCACCAGCAGAGATTTTGGCGAGCAGTACTTC.